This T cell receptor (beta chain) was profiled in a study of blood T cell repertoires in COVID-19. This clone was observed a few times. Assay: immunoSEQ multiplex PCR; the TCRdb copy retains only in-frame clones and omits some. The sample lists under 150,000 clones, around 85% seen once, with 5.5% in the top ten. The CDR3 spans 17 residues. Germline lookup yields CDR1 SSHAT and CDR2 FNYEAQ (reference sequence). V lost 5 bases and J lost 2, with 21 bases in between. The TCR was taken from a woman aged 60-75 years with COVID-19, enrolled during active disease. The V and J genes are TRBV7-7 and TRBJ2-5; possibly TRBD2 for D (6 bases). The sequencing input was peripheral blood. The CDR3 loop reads CASSNPGLGDLQETQYF. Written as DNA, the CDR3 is TGTGCCAGCAGCAATCCAGGGCTTGGGGACTTACAAGAGACCCAGTACTTC.